What follows is one T cell receptor beta chain and its context. Its recognized antigen is unknown. It has no much larger one-base neighbor in the sample; base qualities were not kept. TCRbeta CDR3 regions were amplified from genomic DNA using the immunoSEQ Assay, a bias-controlled multiplex PCR. Per the authors' processing: Within the assay, amplification of reference gene primers was used to estimate how many nucleated cells each sample contained. To quantify the absolute abundance of each unique TCRbeta CDR3 rearrangement, sequence reads were collapsed and filtered. For each sample, productive Simpson clonality was calculated as the square root of Simpson's diversity index across productive rearrangements. TCRdb stores this immuneACCESS table with in-frame sequences only. Part of the clones is absent; in the studies checked, under half of the shortfall reflects unresolved V genes, and no reason is known for the rest. The V and J calls and clone size were taken over from that table, and D and trimming were inferred from the DNA. The sample includes approximately 220,000 clones, with about 88% observed a single time. In total, the top ten clones hold under 3% of the sample.

This specimen belongs to a study of blood T cell repertoires in COVID-19 (dated by TCRdb to 2020 to 2022). About the investigation overall: Collaborator samples came from the United States, Italy and Spain and covered acute and convalescent phases of COVID-19. The prospective study material was composed of cDNA or gDNA derived from T cells, B-cell-depleted T cells, or PBMCs. Deeply sampled blood TCRbeta repertoires from subjects exposed to, actively infected with, or recovered from COVID-19 were included in the dataset. The repertoires were made available in a free public database intended to serve as a resource for research on the immune response to SARS-CoV-2. Samples were obtained from the ongoing ImmuneRACE study (first 160 participants) and from some 1,200 subjects provided by 6 global collaborators. Sample metadata almost always included a de-identified subject ID, COVID-19 status, age in years and sex. Where HLA class I and class II types were available, the types were taken from metadata supplied by the sample provider, not from assay-based typing.

Overall results and qualifications from the work: Clinical and demographic metadata were provided uncurated, with the amount varying by source and participant.

Participants in the prospective study were enrolled through a virtual design, were aged 18 to 89 years, and lived in 24 United States geographic areas. In the prospective study, participants were assigned to cohorts based on the clinical history participants reported in a screening survey and a study questionnaire. Recovered participants in ImmuneRACE Cohort 3 were defined as having two consecutive negative NP/OP PCR tests, clearance from a healthcare professional, or resolution of symptoms. Mobile phlebotomists in the prospective study collected whole blood, serum and a nasopharyngeal or oropharyngeal swab from every participant. Additional blood draws and questionnaires over an approximately two-month period could optionally be provided by prospective study participants. Before DNA extraction, prospective study blood samples were shipped either frozen or at room temperature. The receptor was derived from a woman aged 30 to 39 who had recovered from COVID-19. The sequencing sample was made of PBMCs or T cells enriched from blood (not recorded which).

The CDR3 amino acid sequence is: CASSQPGGGNTIYF. The nucleotides read TGTGCCAGCAGCCAACCAGGGGGAGGAAACACCATATATTTT. The chain is encoded by TRBV4-2 joined to TRBJ1-3, with TRBD1 matching 7 junction bases. Counted from cysteine to phenylalanine, this CDR3 has 14 amino acids. Only the CDR3 portion is preserved as DNA: 42 bases, with reading frame beginning at the first base. V lost 2 bases and J lost 4 bases, and the count of bases not matched to a germline gene is 2. CDR1 and CDR2 (LGHNA, YNFKEQ) derive from the germline V gene.